This T cell receptor beta chain derives from a study of shared clonotypes between healthy human individuals. This clone is a singleton in its sample. Its specificity is unknown. General observations from the study: Researchers found naive subsets generally carried larger estimated richness than memory subsets. It was observed that about 5% of naive CD4 clonotypes were shared across a handful of donors.

The table came from immunoSEQ multiplex PCR; TCRdb's copy has only in-frame clones and leaves some out. The sample records over a million clones, around 97% being singletons. Sequencing was performed on naive CD4+ T cells sorted from blood. The subset was: CD45RA+ positively selected. This receptor was obtained from a man aged 30 to 45 in good health.

For the CDR3, the DNA is TGCGCCAGCAGCAATCTAGCGGTCATCACCGGGGAGCTGTTTTTT. This gives the protein CASSNLAVITGELFF. The V and J genes are TRBV5-1 and TRBJ2-2, with TRBD2 matching 7 bases. V trimming: 4 bases; J trimming: 4 bases; junction bases outside the gene matches: 7. Looked up from germline, CDR1 is SGHRS and CDR2 is YFSETQ. This CDR3 has 15 residues.